A single TCR beta chain is shown here with its context. The antigen remains unidentified. A junction boundary mismatches the germline segment, possibly from a read error. The study amplified TCR beta CDR3 regions using RNA transcripts. HTBI primers primed a first-round RT-PCR, and a second-round multiplex PCR followed. TCRdb itself ran the multiplex PCR reads through MiXCR, one entry per CDR3 protein. The sample includes 500,000 to 700,000 distinct CDR3 sequences, approximately 21% of them seen just once. PBMCs originated in roughly 11 ml of fresh peripheral blood. Per germline, CDR1 LGHNA and CDR2 YNFKEQ. CDR3 length equals 16 residues. This sample is part of a study of Graves' ophthalmopathy and Graves' hyperthyroidism. Findings and caveats of the study: Clonotypes were expanded in thyroid at above 0.001 frequency, and most also appeared in blood. In separating ophthalmopathy from stable hyperthyroidism, a 13-signature model achieved 85% to 90% sensitivity and 81.08% specificity. The model flagged ophthalmopathy progression at over 60% sensitivity and 72% to 85% specificity.

The sequenced sample was peripheral blood. The TCR sequence derives from a woman between 18 and 29 years old with stable Graves' hyperthyroidism. Some clones in this sample may be carry-over from other donors' samples. This chain joins TRBV4-2 and TRBJ2-7; maybe TRBD2 (6 bases). CDR3 sequence: CAGSQDYTGSSYEQYF. The CDR3 DNA sequence: TGTGCCGGCAGCCAAGATTATACCGGGAGCTCCTACGAGCAGTACTTC.